The present entry profiles one TCR beta chain with its context. The data were taken from a study of blood T cell repertoires in COVID-19. Study-level background: Samples taken during acute and convalescent COVID-19 were collected in the United States, Italy and Spain. PBMCs, B-cell-depleted T cells, or T cells were the source of the cDNA or gDNA that made up the material.

V dropped 6 bases and J dropped 0; count of bases not matched to a gene: 14. The CDR3 length is 19 residues. The germline V gene encodes CDR1 MDHEN and CDR2 SYDVKM. Authors' methods: Reference gene primer amplification in the assay estimated nucleated cell counts. Libraries were prepared by immunoSEQ multiplex PCR; TCRdb keeps only in-frame clonotypes and omits some of them. The V and J calls and clone size come from that table; D and trimming were worked out from the DNA. The sample has some 130,000 clones; around 83% are singletons. This receptor was taken from a man aged 25 to 45 who had recovered from COVID-19. The rearrangement uses TRBV28 and TRBJ2-6, with TRBD1 identical over 7 bases. Sequencing input: PBMCs or T cells enriched from blood (not recorded which). The CDR3 DNA sequence: TGTGCCAGCAGAGGGGAGCCGGGACAGACCCTCTCTGGGGCCAACGTCCTGACTTTC. This gives the protein CASRGEPGQTLSGANVLTF.